The 26 T cell receptor beta chains listed next were all sequenced from one sample in a study of circulating CD8 cells and anti-PD-1 response in melanoma. Sorting of live CD3+CD8+TCRalphabeta+ cells by PD-1 and/or TIGIT gave four subsets. TCR libraries were prepared from roughly 14 ng of total RNA with the QIAseq Immune Repertoire TCR panel. TCRdb independently ran MiXCR on the reads; one entry per CDR3 protein. The sample has some 2,100 distinct CDR3 sequences, about 7.5% seen once; the top ten hold approximately 8%. The material sequenced was CD8+ T cells from PBMCs, taken at baseline or after one month of anti-PD-1 therapy (not recorded which). These receptors all come from a human donor with melanoma.

By sample share, this clonotype is medium-sized. This rearrangement joins TRBV19 to TRBJ2-1; no clear D. Trimming pared 6 bases from V and 4 bases from J, leaving 16 bases between. The germline gives CDR1 LNHDA, CDR2 SQIVND (reference sequence). The CDR3 sequence is 15 residues long. CDR3 in amino acids: CASSSDSLRYNEQFF. CDR3 sequence (DNA): TGTGCCAGTAGCTCAGACTCCCTAAGGTACAATGAGCAGTTCTTC.

By proportion, this clonotype is large. The gene calls are TRBV19 and TRBJ2-7; weak D call: TRBD2 (6 bases). Trimming cost V 0 bases and J 6 bases, with 12 bases left between them. The CDR3 contains 14 residues. CDR1 LNHDA and CDR2 SQIVND come from the germline V gene (reference sequence). The CDR3 DNA sequence: TGTGCCAGTAGTATAGATCACGGGAGTGGCGAGCAGTACTTC. As protein: CASSIDHGSGEQYF. The variable domain in full, completed from reference TRBV19 and TRBJ2-7, reads DGGITQSPKYLFRKEGQNVTLSCEQNLNHDAMYWYRQDPGQGLRLIYYSQIVNDFQKGDIAEGYSVSREKKESFPLTVTSAQKNPTAFYLCASSIDHGSGEQYFGPGTRLTVT.

About this clonotype: A read error may be the cause here, since a much bigger clone is one base away. The genes are TRBV19 and TRBJ1-1; the D gene is possibly TRBD1 (5 bases). There are 14 residues in the CDR3. The V gene's germline CDR1 is LNHDA and CDR2 SQIVND (reference sequence). The CDR3 nucleotides read TGTGCCAGTAGTCGGGGGGGACCGAACACTGAAGCTTCCTTT. It translates to CASSRGGPNTEASF. Together with reference TRBV19 and TRBJ1-1, the CDR3 gives the full variable domain: DGGITQSPKYLFRKEGQNVTLSCEQNLNHDAMYWYRQDPGQGLRLIYYSQIVNDFQKGDIAEGYSVSREKKESFPLTVTSAQKNPTAFYLCASSRGGPNTEASFGQGTRLTVV.

Within the sample, this clonotype is medium-sized (0.01 to 0.1%). V usage is TRBV27 and J usage is TRBJ1-1, with D possibly being TRBD1 (5 bases). CDR3 length equals 13 residues. Germline-derived CDR1 and CDR2 are MNHEY and SMNVEV (reference sequence). V was trimmed by 3 bases and J by 4 bases, leaving 9 bases between them. CDR3: CASSLGEATEAFF. CDR3 bases: TGTGCCAGCAGTTTGGGGGAGGCCACTGAAGCTTTCTTT.

The chain combines TRBV19 with TRBJ2-7; D might be TRBD1 (7 bases). The CDR3 has 14 amino acids. From germline, CDR1 is LNHDA and CDR2 SQIVND (reference sequence). Trimming removed 6 bases at V and 1 base at J, with 13 bases between. The CDR3, as DNA: TGTGCCAGTAGAGGGCCAGGGGGGTCCTACGAGCAGTACTTC. This codes for CASRGPGGSYEQYF.

By share of the sample, this clonotype is medium-sized. The chain couples TRBV4-2 to TRBJ2-2, with 7 bases that match TRBD1. The junction had 6 bases not matched to a gene; V was cut back by 0 bases and J by 5 bases. This CDR3 comprises 16 residues. Germline V gene lookup returns CDR1 LGHNA and CDR2 YNFKEQ. The CDR3, as DNA: TGTGCCAGCAGCCAAGAGAAGACAGGGTGGACCGGGGAGCTGTTTTTT. It translates to CASSQEKTGWTGELFF.

Within the sample, this clonotype is medium-sized (0.01 to 0.1%). This chain joins TRBV28 and TRBJ2-1; a possible D gene is TRBD1 (6 bases). V was cut by 7 bases and J by 3 bases, with 10 bases left in between. Germline lookup yields CDR1 MDHEN and CDR2 SYDVKM. The CDR3 runs to 13 residues. The DNA for the CDR3 is TGTGCCAGCAACCTGGACAGCTACAATGAGCAGTTCTTC. Translated, it gives CASNLDSYNEQFF.

Points on this clonotype: Just one base apart from a much larger clone, this may be a read error. The chain combines TRBV27 with TRBJ2-7; D possibly matches TRBD1 or TRBD2 (5 bases each). The CDR3 sequence is 14 residues long. Looked up from germline, CDR1 is MNHEY and CDR2 is SMNVEV (reference sequence). CDR3 protein: CASSLGPKSYEQHF. The CDR3 DNA sequence: TGTGCCAGCAGTTTGGGACCGAAGTCCTACGAGCAGCACTTC.

By sample share, this clonotype is medium-sized. The chain joins TRBV2 to TRBJ2-1, with 7 bases matching TRBD1. This CDR3 is built from 13 residues. Germline V gene data show CDR1 as SNHLY and CDR2 as FYNNEI. V lost 8 bases and J lost 7; bases outside the gene matches: 8. CDR3 residues: CASVKGQLNEQFF. For the CDR3, the DNA is TGTGCCAGCGTAAAGGGACAGCTAAATGAGCAGTTCTTC.

By share, this clonotype counts as medium-sized (0.01 to 0.1%). Here the CDR3 DNA reads TGTGCCAGCAGTTTCGGGACAGGGGGCCGCACGAACACTGAAGCTTTCTTT. Its translation is CASSFGTGGRTNTEAFF. The genes are TRBV2 and TRBJ1-1, with TRBD1 matching 12 bases. The CDR3 length is 17 residues. The V gene end was trimmed by 5 bases and the J gene end by 1 base; junction bases not matched to a gene: 8. The germline V gene encodes CDR1 SNHLY and CDR2 FYNNEI.

By its share, this clonotype is medium-sized (0.01 to 0.1%). The V call is TRBV24-1, the J call TRBJ2-2; D may be TRBD1 (5 bases). Germline assignment: CDR1 KGHDR and CDR2 SFDVKD. The CDR3 has 14 residues. With 11 bases removed from V and 5 bases from J, the gap between germline ends came to 17 bases. The chain's CDR3 is CARGRAPGTGELFF. The CDR3 DNA sequence: TGTGCCAGGGGCCGGGCTCCTGGGACCGGGGAGCTGTTTTTT.

The J gene is TRBJ2-1, the V gene TRBV27; D may be TRBD2 (6 bases). The length of the CDR3 is 14 residues. Germline assignment: CDR1 MNHEY and CDR2 SMNVEV (reference sequence). Trimming shortened V by 4 bases and J by 7 bases, and 14 bases separated the two germline ends. DNA of the CDR3: TGTGCCAGCAGTTCCGGGTCCGGGGGTAATGAGCAGTTCTTC. Translated, it gives CASSSGSGGNEQFF.

The table lists this clonotype with a few counts. The chain combines TRBV7-2 with TRBJ2-4; a possible D gene is TRBD1 (5 bases). V shed 0 bases and J shed 0 bases, with 6 bases lying between them. CDR3 length: 15 residues. Germline V CDR1 and CDR2: SGHTA, FQGNSA. The CDR3 sequence is CASSLATGAKNIQYF. As DNA, the CDR3 is TGTGCCAGCAGCTTAGCCACAGGAGCCAAAAACATTCAGTACTTC.

A word on this clonotype: A read error may account for a junction end that differs from germline. This chain connects TRBV19 to TRBJ2-7, with D hard to call. The germline gives CDR1 LNHDA, CDR2 SQIVND (reference sequence). The CDR3 has 15 residues. In nucleotides, the CDR3 is TGTGCCAGTAGTGTTAATGTGGCGCGTCCCTACGACCAGTACTTC. Amino acid sequence: CASSVNVARPYDQYF. The full variable domain, in which reference TRBV19 and TRBJ2-7 provide the parts outside the CDR3, is DGGITQSPKYLFRKEGQNVTLSCEQNLNHDAMYWYRQDPGQGLRLIYYSQIVNDFQKGDIAEGYSVSREKKESFPLTVTSAQKNPTAFYLCASSVNVARPYDQYFGPGTRLTVT.

In its sample, this clonotype was seen a few times. This may arise from a read error, as a much more abundant clone is one base away. This rearrangement joins TRBV2 to TRBJ2-5; D may be TRBD1 (6 bases). The length of the CDR3 is 15 residues. The germline CDR1 and CDR2 sequences are SNHLY and FYNNEI. The DNA of the CDR3 is TGTACCAGCAGTGAAGACCAGGGGAGCCAAGAGACCCAGTACTTC. Translation: CTSSEDQGSQETQYF. Using reference TRBV2 and TRBJ2-5 for the parts outside the CDR3, the full variable domain is EPEVTQTPSHQVTQMGQEVILRCVPISNHLYFYWYRQILGQKVEFLVSFYNNEISEKSEIFDDQFSVERPDGSNFTLKIRSTKLEDSAMYFCTSSEDQGSQETQYFGPGTRLLVL.

This clonotype is medium-sized. V gene TRBV23-1 combines with J gene TRBJ1-5; D is ambiguous. TRBV23-1 is an open reading frame, and its role is uncertain. The CDR3 has 16 residues. V was cut by 2 bases and J by 4 bases, with 15 bases left in between. Written as DNA, the CDR3 is TGCGCCAGCAGTCAAAAGATACGGGCAGTTAATCAGCCCCAGCATTTT. It specifies CASSQKIRAVNQPQHF.

By share of the sample, this clonotype is large (0.1 to 1%). The rearrangement links TRBV6-6 to TRBJ1-1; D unclear. Germline loops: CDR1 MNHNY, CDR2 SVGAGI (reference sequence). The CDR3 is made up of 12 amino acids. V shed 6 bases and J shed 6 bases, with 11 bases lying between them. In DNA form, the CDR3 reads TGTGCCAGCAGGCCCCCGGGCCCTGAAGCTTTCTTT. Translating gives CASRPPGPEAFF.

This clonotype is categorized as medium-sized. The CDR3 DNA is TGTGCCAGCAGCGTAGAGACAGCCTATAATTCACCCCTCCACTTT. Protein sequence: CASSVETAYNSPLHF. This chain connects TRBV9 to TRBJ1-6, with a weak D call TRBD1 (5 bases). Looked up from germline, CDR1 is SGDLS and CDR2 is YYNGEE. CDR3 length: 15 residues. The ends were cut back, 0 bases at V and 2 bases at J, with 6 bases in the middle.

Relative to its sample, this clonotype is medium-sized. V is TRBV28 and J is TRBJ2-7, with D hard to call. The germline V gene encodes CDR1 MDHEN and CDR2 SYDVKM. The CDR3 contains 16 residues. The V gene lost 3 bases and the J gene lost 4 bases, with 19 bases spanning the gap. This CDR3 is CASSFFPTVRRYEQYF. The CDR3 nucleotides read TGTGCCAGCAGTTTTTTCCCCACAGTTCGAAGGTACGAGCAGTACTTC.

This clonotype ranks as large. The gene calls are TRBV19 and TRBJ2-3; D uncertain. V lost 5 bases to trimming and J lost 4 bases, with 10 bases between them. CDR1 and CDR2 from the germline V gene are LNHDA and SQIVND (reference sequence). This CDR3 contains 13 residues. In nucleotides, the CDR3 is TGTGCCAGTAGTGATTTCGAGCCAGATACGCAGTATTTT. As protein: CASSDFEPDTQYF.

In its sample, this clonotype ranks as large (0.1 to 1%). The genes are TRBV21-1 and TRBJ2-7; TRBD1, the table's D call, lacks a check against the DNA. TRBV21-1 is assigned pseudogene status. This CDR3 spans 15 amino acids. CDR3 sequence: CAGSPRDSRAYEQYF. CDR3 DNA: TGTGCCGGGAGCCCTCGGGACTCCCGGGCCTACGAGCAGTACTTC.

By proportion, this clonotype is medium-sized (0.01 to 0.1%). The chain links TRBV12-5 to TRBJ2-1, with no clear D. Germline V lookup: CDR1 LGHNT, CDR2 FRNRAP. V shed 3 bases and J shed 3 bases, with 9 bases lying between them. This CDR3 has 14 residues. CDR3 residues: CASGLGQRYNEQFF. The CDR3 DNA follows: TGTGCTAGTGGTTTAGGGCAGCGCTACAATGAGCAGTTCTTC.

By sample fraction, this clonotype is medium-sized. The J gene is TRBJ2-1, the V gene TRBV2; 8 bases match TRBD2. There are 15 residues in the CDR3. With V trimmed by 9 bases and J by 3 bases, 10 bases remained unmatched. The germline V gene has CDR1 SNHLY and CDR2 FYNNEI. The chain's CDR3 is CASSGTRLNYNEQFF. CDR3 nucleotides: TGTGCCAGTAGCGGGACTAGGCTGAACTACAATGAGCAGTTCTTC. Complete variable domain (other parts from reference TRBV2 and TRBJ2-1): EPEVTQTPSHQVTQMGQEVILRCVPISNHLYFYWYRQILGQKVEFLVSFYNNEISEKSEIFDDQFSVERPDGSNFTLKIRSTKLEDSAMYFCASSGTRLNYNEQFFGPGTRLTVL.

The chain combines TRBV19 with TRBJ1-4; D unresolved. The CDR3 spans 16 residues. The V and J ends lost 3 bases and 0 bases respectively, with 11 bases between them. The V gene's germline CDR1 is LNHDA and CDR2 SQIVND (reference sequence). The CDR3 sequence is CASSMTTIATNEKLFF. CDR3 in DNA: TGTGCCAGTAGTATGACGACGATCGCAACTAATGAAAAACTGTTTTTT. Using reference TRBV19 and TRBJ1-4 for the parts outside the CDR3, the full variable domain is DGGITQSPKYLFRKEGQNVTLSCEQNLNHDAMYWYRQDPGQGLRLIYYSQIVNDFQKGDIAEGYSVSREKKESFPLTVTSAQKNPTAFYLCASSMTTIATNEKLFFGSGTQLSVL.

This clonotype is medium-sized within its sample. This sequence joins TRBV19 and TRBJ2-7, with D tentatively TRBD2 (5 bases). The length of the CDR3 is 12 residues. Trimming shortened V by 4 bases and J by 5 bases, and 9 bases separated the two germline ends. Germline values: CDR1 LNHDA, CDR2 SQIVND (reference sequence). The CDR3 spells CASSKREDEQYF. The CDR3 DNA follows: TGTGCCAGTAGTAAGAGGGAAGACGAGCAGTACTTC.

By share, this clonotype ranks as medium-sized (0.01 to 0.1%). The chain uses TRBV24-1 and TRBJ2-3; 8 nucleotides agree with TRBD1. Looked up from germline, CDR1 is KGHDR and CDR2 is SFDVKD. There are 16 residues in the CDR3. The V and J ends lost 0 bases and 4 bases, in that order; junction bases with no gene match: 5. The CDR3 spells CATSDLAGTGADTQYF. In DNA, the CDR3 is TGTGCCACCAGTGATTTGGCCGGGACAGGCGCAGATACGCAGTATTTT.